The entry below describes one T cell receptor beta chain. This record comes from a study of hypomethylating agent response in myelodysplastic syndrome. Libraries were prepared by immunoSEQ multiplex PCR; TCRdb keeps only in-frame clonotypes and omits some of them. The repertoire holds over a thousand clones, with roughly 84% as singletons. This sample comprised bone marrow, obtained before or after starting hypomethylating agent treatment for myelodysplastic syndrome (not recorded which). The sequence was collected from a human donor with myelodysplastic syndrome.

The DNA for the CDR3 is TGCGCCAGCAGCTTGGCCGACAGCTCCTACAATGAGCAGTTCTTC. Amino acids: CASSLADSSYNEQFF. The gene calls are TRBV5-1 and TRBJ2-1, with D possibly matching TRBD1 (5 bases). Trimming left V 0 bases short and J 0 bases short, with 7 bases between. The CDR3 runs to 15 residues. Germline assignment: CDR1 SGHRS and CDR2 YFSETQ.